Listed here are 20 T cell receptor beta chains from one sample, sequenced in a study of T cell repertoires in cytomegalovirus infection. No antigen has been assigned to these receptors. TCRdb re-derived calls from the reads in MiXCR, one entry per CDR3 protein. The sample holds roughly 500,000 distinct CDR3 sequences, roughly a third seen once. The starting material was cultured PBMCs, obtained from culture after CMV antigen stimulation. The origin of the receptors is a human donor in good health (CMV status not recorded). Some clones in this sample may be carry-over from other donors' samples.

This clonotype was detected a few times. The chain carries TRBV6-6 and TRBJ2-1; D is unclear. Trimming stripped 1 base from V and 1 base from J, with 5 bases between. The CDR3 consists of 14 residues. Germline CDR1 and CDR2: MNHNY and SVGAGI (reference sequence). CDR3 protein: CASSYLASYNEQFF. The CDR3 region has the DNA TGTGCCAGCAGTTACTTAGCTTCCTACAATGAGCAGTTCTTC.

The CDR3 DNA reads as TGTGCCAGCAGCCCCGAAGACAGGGTGAATCAGCCCCAGCATTTT. This translates into CASSPEDRVNQPQHF. The chain carries TRBV27 and TRBJ1-5; 7 nucleotides match TRBD1. The J segment lost 4 bases and the V segment lost 6 bases, leaving 9 bases of the junction unmatched. Germline V gene lookup returns CDR1 MNHEY and CDR2 SMNVEV (reference sequence). The CDR3 runs 15 residues.

The chain joins TRBV6-2 or TRBV6-3 to TRBJ2-2; the D is unclear. In germline, CDR1 is MNHEY, CDR2 SVGEGT. Trimming pared 2 bases from V and 0 bases from J, leaving 19 bases between. This CDR3 has 19 amino acids. CDR3 DNA: TGTGCCAGCAGTTACCCCGTCTGGCGGAGCCAGGCGAACACCGGGGAGCTGTTTTTT. Encoded protein: CASSYPVWRSQANTGELFF.

The gene calls are TRBV18 and TRBJ2-2; D not certain. The CDR3 is 13 residues long. Germline V gives CDR1 KGHSH, CDR2 LQKENI. The germline V and J ends were trimmed by 3 bases and 6 bases, with 8 bases remaining between them. The CDR3 sequence: CASSPAEPGELFF. The CDR3 DNA follows: TGTGCCAGCTCACCGGCCGAGCCCGGGGAGCTGTTTTTT.

The chain employs TRBV7-2 and TRBJ2-1, with TRBD1 matching 7 bases. Germline CDR1 is SGHTA and CDR2 is FQGNSA. V lost 5 bases, J lost 1 base, and 5 bases stayed unmatched. The CDR3 length is 15 residues. The chain's CDR3 is CASSGEGASYNEQFF. The CDR3 region has the DNA TGTGCCAGCAGCGGAGAGGGGGCTTCCTACAATGAGCAGTTCTTC.

The V call is TRBV24-1, the J call TRBJ2-2, with TRBD2 as a possible D gene (6 bases). Trimming removed 4 bases from V and 1 base from J, with 12 bases in between. Germline assignment: CDR1 KGHDR and CDR2 SFDVKD. This CDR3 spans 16 amino acids. Here the CDR3 DNA reads TGTGCCACCAGTGAGTCGGGACTGCAGAACACCGGGGAGCTGTTTTTT. Protein sequence: CATSESGLQNTGELFF.

This clonotype was counted many times. V usage is TRBV19 and J usage is TRBJ2-2; TRBD1 matches 9 bases. There are 15 residues in the CDR3. V lost 10 bases to trimming and J lost 6 bases; unmatched junction nucleotides: 12. Germline loops: CDR1 LNHDA, CDR2 SQIVND (reference sequence). The CDR3 sequence is CATTSRDRAAGELFF. The CDR3 coding sequence is TGTGCCACCACGTCCCGGGACAGGGCGGCCGGGGAGCTGTTTTTT.

V is TRBV4-3 and J is TRBJ1-2; no reliable D call. The CDR3 spans 14 residues. V shed 1 base and J shed 1 base, with 7 bases lying between them. The germline V gene has CDR1 LGHNA and CDR2 YSLEER. CDR3 sequence reads: CASSQGPVNYGYTF. CDR3 in DNA: TGCGCCAGCAGCCAAGGGCCCGTTAACTATGGCTACACCTTC.

The CDR3 loop is CASSLKDQGLNTEAFF. The DNA for the CDR3 is TGCGCCAGCAGCTTAAAGGACCAGGGGTTGAACACTGAAGCTTTCTTT. The rearrangement links TRBV5-1 to TRBJ1-1; the D gene is possibly TRBD1 (6 bases). The CDR3 loop spans 16 amino acids. With 2 bases removed from V and 0 bases from J, the gap between germline ends came to 14 bases. Germline CDR1 SGHRS, CDR2 YFSETQ.

V is TRBV6-2 or TRBV6-3 and J is TRBJ2-3; TRBD2 matches at 7 bases. V shed 5 bases, J shed 5 bases, and the junction held 10 bases outside the gene matches. This CDR3 comprises 15 residues. Germline V CDR1 and CDR2: MNHEY, SVGEGT. The CDR3 is CASSPQRGGEDTQYF. DNA for the CDR3: TGTGCCAGCAGTCCCCAGCGGGGAGGGGAAGATACGCAGTATTTT.

The rearrangement joins TRBV5-6 to TRBJ1-5, with 7 bases aligning to TRBD1. CDR3 size: 16 residues. The V and J ends lost 4 bases and 9 bases, in that order; junction bases with no gene match: 16. Per the germline V gene, CDR1 is SGHDT and CDR2 is YYEEEE. In DNA, the CDR3 is TGTGCCAGCAGCGAGTCCGGGACAGACCCTTCATGGCCCCAGCATTTT. This codes for CASSESGTDPSWPQHF. Supplemented by reference TRBV5-6 and TRBJ1-5, the full variable domain reads DAGVTQSPTHLIKTRGQQVTLRCSPKSGHDTVSWYQQALGQGPQFIFQYYEEEERQRGNFPDRFSGHQFPNYSSELNVNALLLGDSALYLCASSESGTDPSWPQHFGDGTRLSIL.

The table lists this clonotype with a few counts. V gene TRBV27 combines with J gene TRBJ2-3, with unresolved D. Germline lookup yields CDR1 MNHEY and CDR2 SMNVEV (reference sequence). There are 15 residues in the CDR3. Between the trimmed V and J ends, which lost 8 bases and 1 base, there was a span of 16 bases. The chain's CDR3 is CASSLGRSGTDTQYF. In DNA form, the CDR3 reads TGTGCCAGCTCGTTAGGCAGGAGCGGCACAGATACGCAGTATTTT.

There are many counts of this clonotype. The CDR3 loop reads CASSLSLAGNEQFF. The CDR3 coding sequence is TGTGCCAGCAGTTTAAGTCTAGCGGGTAATGAGCAGTTCTTC. J is TRBJ2-1 and V is TRBV12-3 or TRBV12-4, with 8 bases lining up with TRBD2. The CDR3 loop spans 14 amino acids. Trimming removed 2 bases from V and 7 bases from J; junction bases left unmatched: 4.

This rearrangement joins TRBV7-8 to TRBJ1-5, with 7 bases fitting TRBD1. CDR1 and CDR2 from the germline V gene are SGHVS and FQNEAQ. The CDR3 sequence is 16 residues long. V was pared by 1 base and J by 1 base, with 4 bases of the junction left unmatched. CDR3 sequence reads: CASSLVTGVSNQPQHF. The CDR3 DNA reads as TGTGCCAGCAGCTTAGTAACAGGGGTCAGCAATCAGCCCCAGCATTTT.

This clonotype has a handful of counts. V and J are TRBV7-2 and TRBJ2-1; D may be TRBD2 (6 bases). The germline CDR1 and CDR2 sequences are SGHTA and FQGNSA. The CDR3 length is 14 residues. V was pared by 1 base and J by 7 bases, with 11 bases between. Here the CDR3 DNA reads TGTGCCAGCAGCTTAGTCACGGCGGGGAATGAGCAGTTCTTC. This gives the protein CASSLVTAGNEQFF.

This clonotype has just a few counts. The chain joins TRBV6-1 to TRBJ2-7; 8 nucleotides agree with TRBD2. The V and J ends lost 5 bases and 5 bases, in that order; junction bases with no gene match: 14. The germline V gene has CDR1 MNHNS and CDR2 SASEGT. There are 16 residues in the CDR3. CDR3 residues: CASSYPFGGRNDEQYF. CDR3 DNA: TGTGCCAGCAGTTACCCTTTTGGCGGGAGGAACGACGAGCAGTACTTC.

This clonotype was seen ten or more times. The V and J genes are TRBV7-9 and TRBJ2-2; 7 bases map to TRBD1. This CDR3 region has 15 residues. Unmatched junction bases numbered 8, after V lost 5 bases and J lost 5 bases. Germline CDR1 SEHNR, CDR2 FQNEAQ (reference sequence). The CDR3 sequence is CASSNQGGGTGELFF. Written as DNA, the CDR3 is TGTGCCAGCAGCAACCAAGGGGGCGGGACCGGGGAGCTGTTTTTT.

This chain connects TRBV7-2 to TRBJ2-4; D ambiguous. CDR3 length: 14 amino acids. Trimming removed 0 bases at V and 3 bases at J, with 6 bases between. The germline V gene encodes CDR1 SGHTA and CDR2 FQGNSA. The CDR3 nucleotides read TGTGCCAGCAGCTTAGCATGGGACAAAAACATTCAGTACTTC. Its translation: CASSLAWDKNIQYF.

This chain joins TRBV20-1 and TRBJ1-5; D gene uncertain. Trimming took 2 bases from V and 2 from J, leaving 7 bases between them. Per germline, CDR1 DFQATT and CDR2 SNEGSKA (reference sequence). This CDR3 is 13 amino acids long. CDR3 amino acids: CSARRQGNQPQHF. CDR3 bases: TGCAGTGCTAGACGTCAGGGCAATCAGCCCCAGCATTTT.

This clonotype was seen more than once but under ten times. V is TRBV20-1 and J is TRBJ2-3; 15 nucleotides agree with TRBD2. The germline V gene encodes CDR1 DFQATT and CDR2 SNEGSKA (reference sequence). J gave up 5 bases and V 5 bases, and 14 bases lay outside the gene matches. This CDR3 has 18 residues. The CDR3 protein is CSAPYGLAGGRGKDTQYF. The CDR3 DNA sequence: TGCAGTGCTCCCTATGGACTAGCGGGAGGGCGGGGGAAAGATACGCAGTATTTT.